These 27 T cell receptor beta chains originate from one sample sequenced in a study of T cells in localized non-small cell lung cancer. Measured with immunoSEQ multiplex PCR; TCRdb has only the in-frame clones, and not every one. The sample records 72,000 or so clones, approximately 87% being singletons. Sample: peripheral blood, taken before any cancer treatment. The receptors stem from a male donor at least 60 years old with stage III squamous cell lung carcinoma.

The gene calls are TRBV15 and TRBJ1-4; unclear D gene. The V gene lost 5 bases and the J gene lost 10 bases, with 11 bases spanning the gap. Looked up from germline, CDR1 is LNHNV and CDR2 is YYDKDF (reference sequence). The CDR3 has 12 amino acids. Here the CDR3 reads CATSGVYGKLFF. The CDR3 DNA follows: TGTGCCACCAGCGGAGTATACGGAAAACTGTTTTTT.

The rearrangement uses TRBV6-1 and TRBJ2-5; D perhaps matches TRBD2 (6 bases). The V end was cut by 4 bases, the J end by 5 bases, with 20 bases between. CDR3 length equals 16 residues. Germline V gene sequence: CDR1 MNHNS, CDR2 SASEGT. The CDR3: CASSGSGTDFGETQYF. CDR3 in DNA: TGTGCCAGCAGTGGCTCCGGGACTGACTTTGGGGAGACCCAGTACTTC.

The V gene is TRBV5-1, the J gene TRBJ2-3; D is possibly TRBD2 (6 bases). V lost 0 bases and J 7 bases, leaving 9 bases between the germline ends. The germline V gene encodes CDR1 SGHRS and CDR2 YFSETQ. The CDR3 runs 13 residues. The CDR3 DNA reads TGCGCCAGCAGCTTGGGGGAGGTTAATACGCAGTATTTT. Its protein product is CASSLGEVNTQYF.

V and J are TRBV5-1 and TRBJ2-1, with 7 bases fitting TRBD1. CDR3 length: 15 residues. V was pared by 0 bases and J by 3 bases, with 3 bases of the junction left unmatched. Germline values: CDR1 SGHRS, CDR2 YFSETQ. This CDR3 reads CASSLGQGVYNEQFF. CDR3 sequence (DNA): TGCGCCAGCAGCTTGGGACAGGGAGTCTACAATGAGCAGTTCTTC.

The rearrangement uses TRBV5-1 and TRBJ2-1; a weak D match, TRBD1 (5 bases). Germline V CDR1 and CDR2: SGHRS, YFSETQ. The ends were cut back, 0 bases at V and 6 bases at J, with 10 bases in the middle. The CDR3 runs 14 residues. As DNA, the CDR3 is TGCGCCAGCAGCTTGGCTCAGGGCGGCAATGAGCAGTTCTTC. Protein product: CASSLAQGGNEQFF. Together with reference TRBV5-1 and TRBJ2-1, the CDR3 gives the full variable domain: KAGVTQTPRYLIKTRGQQVTLSCSPISGHRSVSWYQQTPGQGLQFLFEYFSETQRNKGNFPGRFSGRQFSNSRSEMNVSTLELGDSALYLCASSLAQGGNEQFFGPGTRLTVL.

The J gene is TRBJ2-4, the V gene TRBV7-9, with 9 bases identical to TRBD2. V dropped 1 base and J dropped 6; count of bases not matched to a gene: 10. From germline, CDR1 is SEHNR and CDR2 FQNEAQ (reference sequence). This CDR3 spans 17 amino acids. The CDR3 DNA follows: TGTGCCAGCAGCTTAGAGGTTAGCGGGGGCACTTTAAACATTCAGTACTTC. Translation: CASSLEVSGGTLNIQYF. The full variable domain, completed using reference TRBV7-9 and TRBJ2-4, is DTGVSQNPRHKITKRGQNVTFRCDPISEHNRLYWYRQTLGQGPEFLTYFQNEAQLEKSRLLSDRFSAERPKGSFSTLEIQRTEQGDSAMYLCASSLEVSGGTLNIQYFGAGTRLSVL.

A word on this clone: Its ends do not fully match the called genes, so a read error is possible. The DNA for the CDR3 is TGTGCCACCAACCAAGCGGGGGGGCGCCCAGGGAACGACTTT. It codes for CATNQAGGRPGNDF. The chain combines TRBV28 with TRBJ1-6; D might be TRBD1 (6 bases). Per germline, CDR1 MDHEN and CDR2 SYDVKM. This CDR3 has 14 residues.

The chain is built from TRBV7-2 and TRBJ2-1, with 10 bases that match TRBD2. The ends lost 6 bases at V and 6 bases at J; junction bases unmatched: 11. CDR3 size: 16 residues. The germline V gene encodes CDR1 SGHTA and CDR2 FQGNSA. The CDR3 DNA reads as TGTGCCAGCAGTCCAAACTTAGCGGGGGGTTTCAATGAGCAGTTCTTC. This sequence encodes CASSPNLAGGFNEQFF.

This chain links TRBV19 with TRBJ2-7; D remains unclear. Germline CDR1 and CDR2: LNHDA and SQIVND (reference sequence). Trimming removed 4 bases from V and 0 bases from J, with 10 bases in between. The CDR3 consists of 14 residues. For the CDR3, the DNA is TGTGCCAGTAGTAAAGAAGGCGGCTCCTACGAGCAGTACTTC. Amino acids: CASSKEGGSYEQYF.

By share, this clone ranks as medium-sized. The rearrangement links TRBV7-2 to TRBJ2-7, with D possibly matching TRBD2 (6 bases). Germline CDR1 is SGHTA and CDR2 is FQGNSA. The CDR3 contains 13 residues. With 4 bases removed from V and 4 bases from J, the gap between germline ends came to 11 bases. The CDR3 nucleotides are TGTGCCAGCAGCTCCGGGACTCTTTACGAGCAGTACGTC. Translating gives CASSSGTLYEQYV.

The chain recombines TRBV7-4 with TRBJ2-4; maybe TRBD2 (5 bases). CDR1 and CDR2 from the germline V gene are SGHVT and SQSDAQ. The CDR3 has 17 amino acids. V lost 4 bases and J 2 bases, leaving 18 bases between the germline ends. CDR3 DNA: TGTGCCAGCAGCTGCGAAGGCTTGGGGAGAACCAAAAACATTCAGTACTTC. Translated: CASSCEGLGRTKNIQYF.

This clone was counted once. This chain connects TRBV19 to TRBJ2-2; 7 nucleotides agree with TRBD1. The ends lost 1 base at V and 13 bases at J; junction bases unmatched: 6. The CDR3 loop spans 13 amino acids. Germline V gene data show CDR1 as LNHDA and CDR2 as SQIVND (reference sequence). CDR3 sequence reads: CASSIAGGSALFF. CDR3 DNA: TGTGCCAGTAGTATAGCAGGGGGAAGTGCGCTGTTTTTT. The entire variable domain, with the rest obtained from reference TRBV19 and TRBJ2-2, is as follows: DGGITQSPKYLFRKEGQNVTLSCEQNLNHDAMYWYRQDPGQGLRLIYYSQIVNDFQKGDIAEGYSVSREKKESFPLTVTSAQKNPTAFYLCASSIAGGSALFFGEGSRLTVL.

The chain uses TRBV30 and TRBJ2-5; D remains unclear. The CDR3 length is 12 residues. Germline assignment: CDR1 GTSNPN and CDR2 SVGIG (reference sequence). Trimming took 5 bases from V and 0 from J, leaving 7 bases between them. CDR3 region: CAWSGDQETQYF. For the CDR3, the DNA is TGTGCCTGGTCTGGTGACCAAGAGACCCAGTACTTC. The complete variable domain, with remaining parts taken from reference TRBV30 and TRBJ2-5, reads SQTIHQWPATLVQPVGSPLSLECTVEGTSNPNLYWYRQAAGRGLQLLFYSVGIGQISSEVPQNLSASRPQDRQFILSSKKLLLSDSGFYLCAWSGDQETQYFGPGTRLLVL.

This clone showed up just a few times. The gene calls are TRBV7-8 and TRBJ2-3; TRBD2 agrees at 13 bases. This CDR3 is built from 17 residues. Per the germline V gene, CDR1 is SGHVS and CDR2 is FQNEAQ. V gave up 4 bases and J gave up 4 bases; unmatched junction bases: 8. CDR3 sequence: CASSSPLGLAGSDTQYF. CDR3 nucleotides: TGTGCCAGCAGCTCTCCCCTGGGACTAGCGGGATCAGATACGCAGTATTTT.

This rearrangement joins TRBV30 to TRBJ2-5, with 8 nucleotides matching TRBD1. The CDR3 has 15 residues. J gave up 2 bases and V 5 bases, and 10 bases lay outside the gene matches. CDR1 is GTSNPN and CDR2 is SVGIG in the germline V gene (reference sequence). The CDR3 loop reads CAWHATGGYQETQYF. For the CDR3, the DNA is TGTGCCTGGCATGCTACAGGGGGTTATCAAGAGACCCAGTACTTC.

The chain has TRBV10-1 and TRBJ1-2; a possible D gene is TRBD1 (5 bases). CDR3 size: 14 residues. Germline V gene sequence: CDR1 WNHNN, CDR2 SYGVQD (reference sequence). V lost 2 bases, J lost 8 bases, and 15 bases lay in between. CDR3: CASSEEGRAGGYTF. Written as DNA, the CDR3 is TGCGCCAGCAGTGAGGAAGGCAGAGCAGGGGGCTACACCTTC.

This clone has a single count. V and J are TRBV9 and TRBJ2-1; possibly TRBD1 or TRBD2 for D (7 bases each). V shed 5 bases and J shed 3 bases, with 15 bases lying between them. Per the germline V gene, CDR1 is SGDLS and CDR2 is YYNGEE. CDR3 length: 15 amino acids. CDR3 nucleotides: TGTGCCAGCAGTCCCCAGGGGGGGCTCTACAATGAGCAGTTCTTC. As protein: CASSPQGGLYNEQFF.

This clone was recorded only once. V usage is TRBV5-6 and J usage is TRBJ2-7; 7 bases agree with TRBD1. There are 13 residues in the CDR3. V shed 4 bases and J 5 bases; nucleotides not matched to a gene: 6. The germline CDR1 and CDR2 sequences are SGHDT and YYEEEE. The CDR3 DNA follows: TGTGCCAGCAGCCCTTCCGGGACAGACGAGCAGTACGTC. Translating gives CASSPSGTDEQYV.

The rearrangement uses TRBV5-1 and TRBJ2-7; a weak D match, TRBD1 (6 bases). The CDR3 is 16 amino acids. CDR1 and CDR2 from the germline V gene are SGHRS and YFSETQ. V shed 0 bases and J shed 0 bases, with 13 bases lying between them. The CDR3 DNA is TGCGCCAGCAGCTTGGCCGTCGCAGGGGCCTCCTACGAGCAGTACTTC. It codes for CASSLAVAGASYEQYF.

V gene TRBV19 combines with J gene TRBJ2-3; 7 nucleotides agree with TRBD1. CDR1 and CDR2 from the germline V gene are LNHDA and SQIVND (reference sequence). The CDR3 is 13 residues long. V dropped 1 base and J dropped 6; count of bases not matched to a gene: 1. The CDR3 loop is CASSIGRGDTQYF. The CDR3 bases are TGTGCCAGTAGTATAGGCAGGGGGGATACGCAGTATTTT. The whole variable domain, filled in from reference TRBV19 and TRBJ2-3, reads DGGITQSPKYLFRKEGQNVTLSCEQNLNHDAMYWYRQDPGQGLRLIYYSQIVNDFQKGDIAEGYSVSREKKESFPLTVTSAQKNPTAFYLCASSIGRGDTQYFGPGTRLTVL.

The CDR3 here is CASSIAGGHSPLHF. The DNA for the CDR3 is TGTGCCAGTAGTATTGCCGGGGGCCATTCACCCCTCCACTTT. V and J are TRBV19 and TRBJ1-6, with D maybe TRBD1 (6 bases). The CDR3 is made up of 14 amino acids. The V and J ends lost 3 bases and 8 bases respectively, with 11 bases between them. CDR1 and CDR2 (germline): LNHDA, SQIVND (reference sequence).

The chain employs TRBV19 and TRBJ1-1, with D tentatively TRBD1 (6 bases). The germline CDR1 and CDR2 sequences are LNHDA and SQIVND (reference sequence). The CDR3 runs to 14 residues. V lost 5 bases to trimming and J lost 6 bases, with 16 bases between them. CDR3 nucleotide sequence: TGTGCCAGTAGTGTACAGGGAGACGGGGCTGAAGCTTTCTTT. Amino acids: CASSVQGDGAEAFF.

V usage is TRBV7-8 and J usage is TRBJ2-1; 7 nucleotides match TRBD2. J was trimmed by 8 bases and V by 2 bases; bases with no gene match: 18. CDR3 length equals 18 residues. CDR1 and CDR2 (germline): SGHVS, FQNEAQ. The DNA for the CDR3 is TGTGCCAGCAGCTTATCCAAGGCCCGGGGACTATCTTCCTATGAGCAGTTCTTC. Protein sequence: CASSLSKARGLSSYEQFF. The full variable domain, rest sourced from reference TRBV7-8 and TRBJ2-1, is GAGVSQSPRYKVAKRGQDVALRCDPISGHVSLFWYQQALGQGPEFLTYFQNEAQLDKSGLPSDRFFAERPEGSVSTLKIQRTQQEDSAVYLCASSLSKARGLSSYEQFFGPGTRLTVL.

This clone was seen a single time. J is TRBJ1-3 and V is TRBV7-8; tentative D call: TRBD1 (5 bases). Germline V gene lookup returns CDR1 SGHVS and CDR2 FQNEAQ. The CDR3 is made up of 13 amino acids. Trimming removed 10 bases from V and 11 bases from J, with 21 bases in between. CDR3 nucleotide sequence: TGTGCCACCCGAGACGGGGGGGATAGTCCCATATATTTT. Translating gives CATRDGGDSPIYF.

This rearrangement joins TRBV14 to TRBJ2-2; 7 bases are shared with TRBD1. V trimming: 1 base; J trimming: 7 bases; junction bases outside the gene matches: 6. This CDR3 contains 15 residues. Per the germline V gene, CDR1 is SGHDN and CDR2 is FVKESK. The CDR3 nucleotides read TGTGCCAGCAGCCAAGTTCAAGGGGGCGTCGGGGAGCTGTTTTTT. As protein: CASSQVQGGVGELFF.

CDR3: CASSRNWEVGYNEQFF. The CDR3 DNA is TGTGCCAGTAGTCGTAACTGGGAGGTGGGATACAATGAGCAGTTCTTC. This chain uses TRBV19 with TRBJ2-1, with D perhaps TRBD2 (6 bases). CDR1 LNHDA and CDR2 SQIVND come from the germline V gene (reference sequence). This CDR3 has 16 amino acids. Trimming took 5 bases from V and 4 from J, leaving 18 bases between them. Full variable domain (remainder filled in from reference TRBV19 and TRBJ2-1): DGGITQSPKYLFRKEGQNVTLSCEQNLNHDAMYWYRQDPGQGLRLIYYSQIVNDFQKGDIAEGYSVSREKKESFPLTVTSAQKNPTAFYLCASSRNWEVGYNEQFFGPGTRLTVL.

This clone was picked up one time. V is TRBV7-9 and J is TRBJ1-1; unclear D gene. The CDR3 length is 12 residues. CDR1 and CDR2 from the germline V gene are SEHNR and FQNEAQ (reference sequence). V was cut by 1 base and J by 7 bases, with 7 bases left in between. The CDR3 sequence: CASSLGAYEAFF. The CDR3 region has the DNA TGTGCCAGCAGCTTAGGAGCTTATGAAGCTTTCTTT.